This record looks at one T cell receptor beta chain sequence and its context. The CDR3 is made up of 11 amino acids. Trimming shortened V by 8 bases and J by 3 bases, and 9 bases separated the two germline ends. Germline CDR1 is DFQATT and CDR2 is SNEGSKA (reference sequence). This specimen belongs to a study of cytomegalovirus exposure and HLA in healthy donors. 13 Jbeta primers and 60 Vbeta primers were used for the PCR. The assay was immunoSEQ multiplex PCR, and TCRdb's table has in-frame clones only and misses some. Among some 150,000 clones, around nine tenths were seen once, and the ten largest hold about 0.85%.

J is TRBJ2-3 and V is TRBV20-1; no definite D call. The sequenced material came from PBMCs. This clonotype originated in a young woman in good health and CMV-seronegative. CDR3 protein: CSSLLTDTQYF. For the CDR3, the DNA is TGCAGTTCTCTCCTTACAGATACGCAGTATTTT.